This TCR beta chain was retrieved from a study of blood T cells in healthy people across ages. Primers used in a second PCR of roughly 7 to 12 cycles were a sample-barcoded 5' primer and a J-beta primer mix. One entry per CDR3 protein, called by TCRdb with MiXCR from the 5' RACE reads. The sample consists of about 1,500,000 distinct CDR3 sequences, roughly 27% of them appearing once. V shed 8 bases and J shed 5 bases, with 21 bases lying between them. The CDR3 has 15 residues. CDR1 is SGHAT and CDR2 is FQNNGV in the germline V gene. V is TRBV11-2 and J is TRBJ2-5, with D unresolved. The source is a woman in her 30s in good health. Sequenced input: blood. CDR3 residues: CASGAPGSLKETQYF. The CDR3, as DNA: TGTGCCAGCGGCGCACCGGGTTCTCTGAAGGAGACCCAGTACTTC.